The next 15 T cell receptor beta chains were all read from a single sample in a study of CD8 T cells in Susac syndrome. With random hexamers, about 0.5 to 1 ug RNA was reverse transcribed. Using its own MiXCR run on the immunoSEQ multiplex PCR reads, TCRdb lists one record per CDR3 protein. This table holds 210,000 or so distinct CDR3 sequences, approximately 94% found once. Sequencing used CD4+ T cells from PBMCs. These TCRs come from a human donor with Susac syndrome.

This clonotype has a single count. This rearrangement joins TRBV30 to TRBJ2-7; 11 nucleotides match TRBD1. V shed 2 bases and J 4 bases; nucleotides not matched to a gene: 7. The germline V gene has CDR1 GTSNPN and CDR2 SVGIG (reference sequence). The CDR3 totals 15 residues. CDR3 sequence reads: CAWSPGQGATYEQYF. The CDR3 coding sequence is TGTGCCTGGAGTCCCGGACAGGGGGCAACTTACGAGCAGTACTTC. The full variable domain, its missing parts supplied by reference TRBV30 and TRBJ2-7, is SQTIHQWPATLVQPVGSPLSLECTVEGTSNPNLYWYRQAAGRGLQLLFYSVGIGQISSEVPQNLSASRPQDRQFILSSKKLLLSDSGFYLCAWSPGQGATYEQYFGPGTRLTVT.

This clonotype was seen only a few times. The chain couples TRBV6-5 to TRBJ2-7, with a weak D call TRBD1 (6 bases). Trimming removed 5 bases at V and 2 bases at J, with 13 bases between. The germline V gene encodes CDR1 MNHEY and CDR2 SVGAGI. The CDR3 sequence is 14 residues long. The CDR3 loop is CASSASGGPYEQYF. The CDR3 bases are TGTGCCAGCAGTGCCTCTGGGGGCCCCTACGAGCAGTACTTC.

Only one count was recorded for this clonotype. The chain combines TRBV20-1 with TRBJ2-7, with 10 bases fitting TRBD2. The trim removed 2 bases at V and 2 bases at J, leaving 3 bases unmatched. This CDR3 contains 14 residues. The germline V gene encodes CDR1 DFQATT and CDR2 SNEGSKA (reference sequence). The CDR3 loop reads CSARLAGATYEQYF. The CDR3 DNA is TGCAGTGCTAGACTAGCGGGGGCCACCTACGAGCAGTACTTC.

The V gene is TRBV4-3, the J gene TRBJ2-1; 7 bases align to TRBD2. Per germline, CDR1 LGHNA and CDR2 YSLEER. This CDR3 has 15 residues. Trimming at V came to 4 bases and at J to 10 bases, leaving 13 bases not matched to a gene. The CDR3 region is CASSLLGGGVGEQFF. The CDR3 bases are TGCGCCAGCAGCCTTCTGGGCGGGGGTGTAGGCGAGCAGTTCTTC.

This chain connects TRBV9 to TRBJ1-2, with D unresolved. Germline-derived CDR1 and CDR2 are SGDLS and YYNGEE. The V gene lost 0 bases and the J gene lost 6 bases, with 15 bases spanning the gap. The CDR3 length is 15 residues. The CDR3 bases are TGTGCCAGCAGCGTAGCTACCGGGAACAACCATGGCTACACCTTC. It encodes CASSVATGNNHGYTF.

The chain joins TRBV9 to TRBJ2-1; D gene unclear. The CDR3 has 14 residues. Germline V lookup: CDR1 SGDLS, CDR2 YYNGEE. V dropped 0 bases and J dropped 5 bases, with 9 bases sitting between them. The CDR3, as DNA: TGTGCCAGCAGCGTAGGAGACCCAGACAATGAGCAGTTCTTC. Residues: CASSVGDPDNEQFF.

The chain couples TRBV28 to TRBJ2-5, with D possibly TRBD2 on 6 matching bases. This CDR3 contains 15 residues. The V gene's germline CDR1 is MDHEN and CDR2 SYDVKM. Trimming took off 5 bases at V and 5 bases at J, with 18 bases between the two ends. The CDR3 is CASSTQQPRGETQYF. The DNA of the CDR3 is TGTGCCAGCAGTACTCAACAGCCCCGGGGGGAGACCCAGTACTTC.

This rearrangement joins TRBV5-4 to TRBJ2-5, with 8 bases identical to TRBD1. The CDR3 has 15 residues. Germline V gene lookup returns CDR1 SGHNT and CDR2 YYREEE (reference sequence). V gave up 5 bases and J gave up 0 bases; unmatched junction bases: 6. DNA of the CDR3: TGTGCCAGCAGTTCCCCGACAGGGGACCAAGAGACCCAGTACTTC. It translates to CASSSPTGDQETQYF.

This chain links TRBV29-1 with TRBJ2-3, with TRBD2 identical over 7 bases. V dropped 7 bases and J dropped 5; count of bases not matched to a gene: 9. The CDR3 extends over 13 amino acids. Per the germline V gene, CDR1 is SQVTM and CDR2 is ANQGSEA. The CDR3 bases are TGCAGCGCGGAACCAGCGGGGAGAGATACGCAGTATTTT. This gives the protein CSAEPAGRDTQYF.

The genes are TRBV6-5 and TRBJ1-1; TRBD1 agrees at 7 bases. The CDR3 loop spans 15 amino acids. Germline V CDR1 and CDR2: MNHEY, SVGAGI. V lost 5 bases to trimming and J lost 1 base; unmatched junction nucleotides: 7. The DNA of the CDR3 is TGTGCCAGCAGTGCTCCGGGACAGCAGAACACTGAAGCTTTCTTT. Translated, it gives CASSAPGQQNTEAFF.

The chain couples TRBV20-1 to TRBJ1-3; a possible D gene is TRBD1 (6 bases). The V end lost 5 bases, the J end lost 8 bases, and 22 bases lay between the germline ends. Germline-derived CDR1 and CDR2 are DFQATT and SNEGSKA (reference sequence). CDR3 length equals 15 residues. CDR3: CSAFYRAADEDTIYF. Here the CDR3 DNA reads TGCAGTGCTTTTTACAGGGCCGCCGATGAGGACACCATATATTTT.

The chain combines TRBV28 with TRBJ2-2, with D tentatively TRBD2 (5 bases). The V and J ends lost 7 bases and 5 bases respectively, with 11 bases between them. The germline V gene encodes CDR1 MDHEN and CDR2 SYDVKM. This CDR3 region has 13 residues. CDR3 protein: CASNTRGTGELFF. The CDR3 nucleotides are TGTGCCAGCAACACACGAGGGACCGGGGAGCTGTTTTTT.

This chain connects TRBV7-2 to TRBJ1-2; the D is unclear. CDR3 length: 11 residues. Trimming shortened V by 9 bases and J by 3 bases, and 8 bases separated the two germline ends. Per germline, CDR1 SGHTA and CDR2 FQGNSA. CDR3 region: CARRYDYGYTF. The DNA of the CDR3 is TGTGCCAGAAGATATGACTATGGCTACACCTTC.

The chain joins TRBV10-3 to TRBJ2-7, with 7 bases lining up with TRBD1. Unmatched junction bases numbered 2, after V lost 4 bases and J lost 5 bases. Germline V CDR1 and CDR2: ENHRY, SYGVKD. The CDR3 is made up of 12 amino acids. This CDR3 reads CAISGGQNEQYF. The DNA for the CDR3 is TGTGCCATCAGTGGGGGACAGAACGAGCAGTACTTC.

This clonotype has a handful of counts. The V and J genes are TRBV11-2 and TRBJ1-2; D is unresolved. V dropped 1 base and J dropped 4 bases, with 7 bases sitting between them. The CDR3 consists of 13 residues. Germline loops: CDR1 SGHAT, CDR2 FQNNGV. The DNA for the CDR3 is TGTGCCAGCAGCTTAGGAGGGTTCTATGGCTACACCTTC. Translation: CASSLGGFYGYTF.